The 6 T cell receptor beta chains reported below all come from one sample, sequenced in a study of blood T cell repertoires in COVID-19. The method was immunoSEQ multiplex PCR; TCRdb's version includes in-frame clones alone and lacks a portion of them. Among 120,000 to 150,000 clones listed, approximately 84% were seen once. Sequenced input: PBMCs or T cells enriched from blood (not recorded which). Receptors originate from a woman aged 45-60 years with acute COVID-19.

This chain links TRBV7-2 with TRBJ1-5; a possible D gene is TRBD1 (5 bases). V dropped 1 base and J dropped 4 bases, with 14 bases sitting between them. Germline V CDR1 and CDR2: SGHTA, FQGNSA. This CDR3 region has 16 residues. CDR3 protein: CASSLVPAGGNQPQHF. In DNA, the CDR3 is TGTGCCAGCAGCTTAGTCCCTGCGGGGGGAAATCAGCCCCAGCATTTT.

The V call is TRBV7-3, the J call TRBJ2-7; a possible D gene is TRBD2 (5 bases). Trimming took 7 bases from V and 0 from J, leaving 19 bases between them. In germline, CDR1 is SGHTA, CDR2 FQGTGA. CDR3 length equals 16 residues. The CDR3 sequence is CASTTKIEGFSYEQYF. In DNA, the CDR3 is TGTGCCAGCACAACAAAGATCGAGGGTTTCTCCTACGAGCAGTACTTC. The whole variable domain, remainder taken from reference TRBV7-3 and TRBJ2-7, is GAGVSQTPSNKVTEKGKYVELRCDPISGHTALYWYRQSLGQGPEFLIYFQGTGAADDSGLPNDRFFAVRPEGSVSTLKIQRTERGDSAVYLCASTTKIEGFSYEQYFGPGTRLTVT.

The CDR3 bases are TGTGCCAGCAGCGTAGGCCCAACACAGAATACGCAGTATTTT. This codes for CASSVGPTQNTQYF. This chain uses TRBV9 with TRBJ2-3; D ambiguous. Trimming took off 0 bases at V and 7 bases at J, with 12 bases between the two ends. The CDR3 has 14 residues. The germline gives CDR1 SGDLS, CDR2 YYNGEE.

The chain is built from TRBV7-9 and TRBJ2-7; 9 positions agree with TRBD1. Germline V gene data show CDR1 as SEHNR and CDR2 as FQNEAQ (reference sequence). The CDR3 loop spans 15 amino acids. Trimming at V came to 5 bases and at J to 1 base, leaving 6 bases not matched to a gene. The CDR3 spells CASSRLGQGSYEQYF. CDR3 nucleotides: TGTGCCAGCAGCCGTTTGGGACAGGGTTCCTACGAGCAGTACTTC.

This clone showed up just a few times. The V gene is TRBV19, the J gene TRBJ1-4; TRBD1 aligns across 8 bases. With V trimmed by 5 bases and J by 8 bases, 10 bases remained unmatched. Germline assignment: CDR1 LNHDA and CDR2 SQIVND (reference sequence). The CDR3 sequence is 15 residues long. CDR3 sequence (DNA): TGTGCCAGTAGTCCTAATCCGACAGGGGACGAAAAACTGTTTTTT. It codes for CASSPNPTGDEKLFF.

This clone has more than one count but fewer than ten. The chain carries TRBV3-1 (or the pseudogene TRBV3-2) and TRBJ1-6, with 8 bases lining up with TRBD1. J gave up 9 bases and V 4 bases, and 5 bases lay outside the gene matches. This CDR3 has 14 amino acids. The V gene's germline CDR1 is LGHDT and CDR2 YNNKEL (reference sequence). CDR3 coding DNA: TGTGCCAGCAGCCCAGGGGGCGTAGTTTCACCCCTCCACTTT. Translated: CASSPGGVVSPLHF.